The rows below give T cell receptor beta chains drawn from one sample of a study of blood T cell repertoires in COVID-19. Clones were read by immunoSEQ multiplex PCR, and TCRdb kept only the in-frame ones, dropping some. This table holds about 140,000 clones, around 83% found once. The sample was peripheral blood. These receptors originate from a woman aged 55-70 years with acute or convalescent COVID-19. Both conserved end residues are part of each CDR3. A D gene is named only where the DNA matches it firmly. Expanded clones are given a class, and other clones once, few, many or no size at all.

J: TRBJ1-5
D: TRBD1
V: TRBV6-5
size: NA
DNA: TGTGCCAGCAGTCACCTTCAGGGGGCTCAGCCCCAGCATTTT
CDR3: CASSHLQGAQPQHF

J: TRBJ1-2
D: NA
V: TRBV10-3
size: NA
DNA: TGTGCCATCACGCAGTCTACGACTTTCCATGGCTACACCTTC
CDR3: CAITQSTTFHGYTF

J: TRBJ2-7
D: TRBD2
V: TRBV4-1
size: few
DNA: TGCGCCGTCCAGCCAACTAGCGGGGGTAACGAGCAGTACTTC
CDR3: CAVQPTSGGNEQYF

J: TRBJ2-5
D: NA
V: TRBV7-8
size: NA
DNA: TGTGCCAGCAGCTTAGCCGCAGGCTGGAAAGAGACCCAGTACTTC
CDR3: CASSLAAGWKETQYF

J: TRBJ1-2
D: TRBD1
V: TRBV29-1
size: NA
DNA: TGCAGCGTTTGGACAGGGGGCTCCAATGGCTACACCTTC
CDR3: CSVWTGGSNGYTF

J: TRBJ2-5
D: TRBD2
V: TRBV23-1
size: NA
DNA: TGCGCCAGCAAGCCCCGGGGGGGCCCAGGGTGGGAGACCCAGTACTTC
CDR3: CASKPRGGPGWETQYF

J: TRBJ1-6
D: NA
V: TRBV6-6
size: NA
DNA: TGTGCCAGCAGTTACTCCGGACAACGTAATTCACCCCTCCACTTT
CDR3: CASSYSGQRNSPLHF

J: TRBJ1-1
D: NA
V: TRBV2
size: once
DNA: TGTGCCAGCAGTGAAGTCGTCGGCACTGAAGCTTTCTTT
CDR3: CASSEVVGTEAFF

J: TRBJ2-7
D: TRBD1
V: TRBV19
size: NA
DNA: TGTGCCAGTAGTATAGGACAGGGGTGGTACGAGCAGTACTTC
CDR3: CASSIGQGWYEQYF

J: TRBJ2-1
D: NA
V: TRBV6-6
size: NA
DNA: TGTGCCAGCCTTCCTATACGGGGGGCTTTGAATGAGCAGTTCTTC
CDR3: CASLPIRGALNEQFF

J: TRBJ1-1
D: NA
V: TRBV5-1
size: few
DNA: TGCGCCAGCAGCTTCAGGACAGACCTGAACACTGAAGCTTTCTTT
CDR3: CASSFRTDLNTEAFF

J: TRBJ2-7
D: NA
V: TRBV6-5
size: NA
DNA: TGTGCCAGCTACAGGCCCTTGTCCTACGAGCAGTACTTC
CDR3: CASYRPLSYEQYF

J: TRBJ2-1
D: TRBD2
V: TRBV18
size: NA
DNA: TGTGCCAGCTCACGCGCGGGGGGGCCCAATGAGCAGTTCTTC
CDR3: CASSRAGGPNEQFF

J: TRBJ2-3
D: NA
V: TRBV11-3
size: NA
DNA: TGTGCCAGCAGCTTAGTGGTGGCAGGGGTCGTCCCAGATACGCAGTATTTT
CDR3: CASSLVVAGVVPDTQYF

J: TRBJ2-1
D: NA
V: TRBV6-5
size: NA
DNA: TGTGCCAGCAGTCCACCCCGGGGTCTACAGTTCTTC
CDR3: CASSPPRGLQFF

J: TRBJ2-3
D: TRBD1
V: TRBV10-3
size: NA
DNA: TGTGCCATCAGTGAGCCCACGGGGCCCGGGACAGGGGTAACGGTGAGCACAGATACGCAGTATTTT
CDR3: CAISEPTGPGTGVTVSTDTQYF

J: TRBJ2-3
D: TRBD2
V: TRBV5-6
size: many
DNA: TGTGCCAGCAGCTTTCTAGCGGGGGGTTACTCATACACAGATACGCAGTATTTT
CDR3: CASSFLAGGYSYTDTQYF

J: TRBJ1-1
D: TRBD1
V: TRBV5-1
size: few
DNA: TGCGCCAGCAGCTTGAACAGGGGTAACACTGAAGCTTTCTTT
CDR3: CASSLNRGNTEAFF

J: TRBJ1-6
D: NA
V: TRBV25-1
size: NA
DNA: TGTGCCAGCAGTGAATCCGTCAGGGCTAATTCACCCCTCCACTTT
CDR3: CASSESVRANSPLHF

J: TRBJ1-6
D: TRBD1
V: TRBV2
size: NA
DNA: TGTGCCAGCAGCCCGGGACAGGGTAATTCACCCCTCCACTTT
CDR3: CASSPGQGNSPLHF

J: TRBJ2-7
D: TRBD2
V: TRBV5-1
size: NA
DNA: TGCGCCAGCAGCTTGGCGGGACTAGCCGTCGAGCAGTACTTC
CDR3: CASSLAGLAVEQYF

J: TRBJ2-5
D: TRBD1
V: TRBV9
size: NA
DNA: TGTGCCAGCAGCGTCGGACAGGGGCAAGAGACCCAGTACTTC
CDR3: CASSVGQGQETQYF

J: TRBJ2-7
D: TRBD2
V: TRBV28
size: NA
DNA: TGTGCCAGCTCTCGGGTAACCTTAGCGGGGACCCCCTACGAGCAGTACTTC
CDR3: CASSRVTLAGTPYEQYF

J: TRBJ2-3
D: TRBD2
V: TRBV7-3
size: NA
DNA: TGTGCCAGCAGCCGAAGCGGGGGGGCCGGAGATACGCAGTATTTT
CDR3: CASSRSGGAGDTQYF

J: TRBJ1-1
D: NA
V: TRBV5-5
size: NA
DNA: TGTGCCAGCAGCTTGAGAGACACTGAAGCTTTCTTT
CDR3: CASSLRDTEAFF

J: TRBJ1-1
D: NA
V: TRBV29-1
size: NA
DNA: TGCAGCGTTGACCGGGGTCTGAACACTGAAGCTTTCTTT
CDR3: CSVDRGLNTEAFF

J: TRBJ2-1
D: TRBD1
V: TRBV6-2/TRBV6-3
size: once
DNA: TGTGCCAGCAGTTACGGACAGGGGGGCAATGAGCAGTTCTTC
CDR3: CASSYGQGGNEQFF

J: TRBJ2-1
D: TRBD2
V: TRBV14
size: NA
DNA: TGTGCCAGCAACGAAAGACTAGCGGGGTCGGATGAGCAGTTCTTC
CDR3: CASNERLAGSDEQFF

J: TRBJ1-1
D: NA
V: TRBV5-1
size: NA
DNA: TGCGCCAGCAGCTTAGACAGAGACACTGAAGCTTTCTTT
CDR3: CASSLDRDTEAFF

J: TRBJ1-1
D: TRBD1
V: TRBV19
size: NA
DNA: TGTGCCAGTAGAGATCCAGGGGGAATGAACACTGAAGCTTTCTTT
CDR3: CASRDPGGMNTEAFF

J: TRBJ2-7
D: NA
V: TRBV6-5
size: NA
DNA: TGTGCCAGCACCCCCCTTGGCTCGGAGCGAGACGAGCAGTACTTC
CDR3: CASTPLGSERDEQYF

J: TRBJ1-2
D: NA
V: TRBV4-2
size: NA
DNA: TGTGCCAGCAGCCAAGAACTCCGGGGGAATGGCTACACCTTC
CDR3: CASSQELRGNGYTF

J: TRBJ1-3
D: NA
V: TRBV21-1
size: NA
DNA: TGTGCCAGCAGCAAAGAAAGGGGTATGACCCTTCTTATTGGAAACACCATATATTTT
CDR3: CASSKERGMTLLIGNTIYF

J: TRBJ2-5
D: NA
V: TRBV3-1/TRBV3-2
size: NA
DNA: TGTGCCAGCAGCCAAGATCGGACACCCCTCCAAGAGACCCAGTACTTC
CDR3: CASSQDRTPLQETQYF

J: TRBJ1-2
D: NA
V: TRBV29-1
size: NA
DNA: TGCAGCGTCGCAGGGGATAGTGGCTACACCTTC
CDR3: CSVAGDSGYTF

J: TRBJ1-1
D: NA
V: TRBV3-1/TRBV3-2
size: NA
DNA: TGTGCCAGCAGCCCTTTCAGGGGCACTGAAGCTTTCTTT
CDR3: CASSPFRGTEAFF

J: TRBJ2-7
D: NA
V: TRBV30
size: few
DNA: TGTGCCTCCAGGGTCACGACATACGAGCAGTACTTC
CDR3: CASRVTTYEQYF

J: TRBJ2-5
D: TRBD2
V: TRBV5-6
size: NA
DNA: TGTGCCAGCAGCTTGGTGTTAGCGGGGGGCCCGGAGACCCAGTACTTC
CDR3: CASSLVLAGGPETQYF

J: TRBJ1-4
D: NA
V: TRBV6-1
size: NA
DNA: TGTGCCAGCAGTGAGGCAGGGCTTGCAACTAATGAAAAACTGTTTTTT
CDR3: CASSEAGLATNEKLFF

J: TRBJ2-1
D: NA
V: TRBV25-1
size: NA
DNA: TGTGCCAGCAGTGAATATCGGGCAGGGCCCTACAATGAGCAGTTCTTC
CDR3: CASSEYRAGPYNEQFF

J: TRBJ2-5
D: NA
V: TRBV6-5
size: few
DNA: TGTGCCAGCACCCCAGGGGAGACCCAGTACTTC
CDR3: CASTPGETQYF

J: TRBJ1-5
D: NA
V: TRBV19
size: NA
DNA: TGTGCCAGTAGTATAGAGGGGGCTGGAAATCAGCCCCAGCATTTT
CDR3: CASSIEGAGNQPQHF

J: TRBJ2-2
D: TRBD2
V: TRBV30
size: NA
DNA: TGTGCCTGGAGTAGGGTGAAGCTAGCGGGGGGGCTGGCCGGGGAGCTGTTTTTT
CDR3: CAWSRVKLAGGLAGELFF

J: TRBJ2-7
D: NA
V: TRBV27
size: NA
DNA: TGTGCCAGCAGTCGGGGTTACGAGCAGTACTTC
CDR3: CASSRGYEQYF

J: TRBJ2-7
D: NA
V: TRBV11-3
size: few
DNA: TGTGCCAGCAGCTTAAATACAGGGTCCTACGAGCAGTACTTC
CDR3: CASSLNTGSYEQYF

J: TRBJ2-2
D: NA
V: TRBV4-3
size: NA
DNA: TGCGCCAGCAGCCCCTTGCCCCGAGGGCACGGGGAGCTGTTTTTT
CDR3: CASSPLPRGHGELFF